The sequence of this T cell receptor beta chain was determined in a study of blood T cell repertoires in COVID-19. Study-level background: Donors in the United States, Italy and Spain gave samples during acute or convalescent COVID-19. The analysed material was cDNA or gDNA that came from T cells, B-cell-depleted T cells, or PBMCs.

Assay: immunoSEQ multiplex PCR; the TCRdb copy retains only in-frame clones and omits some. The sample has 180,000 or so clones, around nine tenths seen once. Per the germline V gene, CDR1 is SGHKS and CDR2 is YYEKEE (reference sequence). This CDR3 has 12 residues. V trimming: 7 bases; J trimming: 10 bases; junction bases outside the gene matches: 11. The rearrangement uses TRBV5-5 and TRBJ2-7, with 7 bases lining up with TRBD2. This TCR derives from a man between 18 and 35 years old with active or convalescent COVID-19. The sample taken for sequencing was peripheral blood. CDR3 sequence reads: CASGPTTSDQYF. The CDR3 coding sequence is TGTGCCAGCGGTCCAACAACTAGCGACCAGTACTTC.